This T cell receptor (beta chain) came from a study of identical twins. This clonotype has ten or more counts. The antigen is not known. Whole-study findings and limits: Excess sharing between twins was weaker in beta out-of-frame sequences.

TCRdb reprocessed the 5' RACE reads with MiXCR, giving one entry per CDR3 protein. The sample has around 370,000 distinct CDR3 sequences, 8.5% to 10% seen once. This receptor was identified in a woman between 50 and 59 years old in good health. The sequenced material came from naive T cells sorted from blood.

The CDR3 spells CASSLKRQGDYGYTF. The CDR3 nucleotides read TGCGCCAGCAGCCTGAAACGACAGGGCGACTATGGCTACACCTTC. The rearrangement links TRBV5-1 to TRBJ1-2; TRBD1 agrees at 7 bases. Germline loops: CDR1 SGHRS, CDR2 YFSETQ. This CDR3 spans 15 amino acids. The trim removed 4 bases at V and 3 bases at J, leaving 9 bases unmatched.